The TCR beta chain under discussion was sequenced for a study of technical replicates of blood from several donors. Sequenced by immunoSEQ multiplex PCR; TCRdb stores in-frame clones only, minus some. The table shows about 15,000 clones, with about nine tenths occurring only once. J was trimmed by 7 bases and V by 3 bases; bases with no gene match: 9. Germline assignment: CDR1 SEHNR and CDR2 FQNEAQ (reference sequence). This CDR3 region has 14 residues. This sequence was found in a human donor in good health. This chain joins TRBV7-9 and TRBJ2-7; the match to TRBD2 covers 7 bases. The specimen sequenced was PBMCs. In nucleotides, the CDR3 is TGTGCCAGCAGCTTTGCTAGCGGAGCTGGGGAGCAGTACTTC. This gives the protein CASSFASGAGEQYF. Combining the CDR3 with reference TRBV7-9 and TRBJ2-7 gives the whole variable domain DTGVSQNPRHKITKRGQNVTFRCDPISEHNRLYWYRQTLGQGPEFLTYFQNEAQLEKSRLLSDRFSAERPKGSFSTLEIQRTEQGDSAMYLCASSFASGAGEQYFGPGTRLTVT.